This TCR beta chain originates from a study of identical twins. The CDR3 has 11 residues. From germline, CDR1 is ENHRY and CDR2 SYGVKD. Trimming shortened V by 8 bases and J by 0 bases, and 3 bases separated the two germline ends. Template switching introduced a universal primer site, and the cDNA bore unique molecular identifiers. Via MiXCR, TCRdb re-called the 5' RACE reads, giving one row per CDR3 protein. The table records roughly 690,000 distinct CDR3 sequences, 6% to 6.5% of them present only once. Many counts were recorded for this clonotype. J is TRBJ2-3 and V is TRBV10-3; D unresolved. This receptor was taken from a man aged 18 to 29 in good health. What was sequenced was naive T cells sorted from blood. This CDR3 reads CAIASTDTQYF. The CDR3 DNA follows: TGTGCCATCGCTAGCACAGATACGCAGTATTTT.